The rows below give T cell receptor beta chains drawn from one sample of a study of blood T cell repertoires in COVID-19. The repertoire was sequenced with immunoSEQ multiplex PCR; TCRdb's copy has only in-frame clones and lacks some. Of 200,000 to 250,000 clones in the sample, 86% were seen once. The sample comprised PBMCs or T cells enriched from blood (not recorded which). Receptor source: a woman aged 45-59 years in a cohort exposed to, infected with or recovered from COVID-19 (not recorded which). Both conserved end residues are part of each CDR3. Fields, in order: J gene, clone size, V gene, D gene, CDR3 protein, CDR3 DNA. A D gene is named only where the DNA matches it firmly. Not all rows give a size; the values are once, few, many and, for expanded clones, a class.

TRBJ2-5,-,TRBV6-5,-,CASQGGPGETQYF,TGTGCCAGCCAGGGAGGCCCCGGAGAGACCCAGTACTTC
TRBJ2-5,-,TRBV10-3,TRBD1,CAISERQGSGETQYF,TGTGCCATCAGCGAGAGACAGGGGTCGGGAGAGACCCAGTACTTC
TRBJ2-7,-,TRBV5-8,-,CASSLVYSDEQYF,TGTGCCAGCAGCTTGGTTTATAGCGACGAGCAGTACTTC
TRBJ1-1,-,TRBV3-1/TRBV3-2,TRBD1,CASSPDRAEAFF,TGTGCCAGCAGCCCTGACAGGGCTGAAGCTTTCTTT
TRBJ1-2,-,TRBV10-3,TRBD1,CAISGGQEDGYTF,TGTGCCATCAGTGGTGGACAGGAGGATGGCTACACCTTC
TRBJ2-7,-,TRBV6-2/TRBV6-3,-,CASSDLGTPSYEQYF,TGTGCCAGCAGTGACCTAGGGACACCATCCTACGAGCAGTACTTC
TRBJ2-1,-,TRBV7-2,-,CASSLRRNNEQFF,TGTGCCAGCAGCTTACGGAGGAACAATGAGCAGTTCTTC
TRBJ2-2,once,TRBV7-3,TRBD1,CASSRDRGNTGELFF,TGTGCCAGCAGCCGCGACAGGGGGAACACCGGGGAGCTGTTTTTT
TRBJ1-2,-,TRBV5-4,-,CASSSTGIGYTF,TGTGCCAGCAGCTCTACAGGGATTGGCTACACCTTC
TRBJ2-3,-,TRBV9,TRBD1,CASSVIDRGADTQYF,TGTGCCAGCAGCGTTATAGACAGGGGGGCAGATACGCAGTATTTT
TRBJ1-2,-,TRBV6-2/TRBV6-3,TRBD1,CASSYTTDDRASVLYGYTF,TGTGCCAGCAGTTACACCACCGACGACAGGGCAAGCGTACTCTATGGCTACACCTTC
TRBJ1-2,-,TRBV7-2,TRBD1,CASSPRTGDSYGYTF,TGTGCCAGCAGCCCTCGGACAGGTGACAGCTATGGCTACACCTTC
TRBJ2-7,-,TRBV10-3,-,CAISESEGSYEQYF,TGTGCCATCAGTGAGTCGGAGGGCAGCTACGAGCAGTACTTC
TRBJ1-2,-,TRBV30,-,CAWTVPAGPRYGYTF,TGTGCCTGGACCGTACCTGCAGGGCCCCGCTATGGCTACACCTTC
TRBJ2-7,-,TRBV28,TRBD1,CASIPGQGTGQYF,TGTGCCAGCATTCCGGGACAGGGAACCGGACAGTACTTC
TRBJ1-5,-,TRBV7-6,-,CASSQDSYSNQPQHF,TGTGCCAGCAGCCAAGACAGTTATAGCAATCAGCCCCAGCATTTT
TRBJ1-2,once,TRBV4-3,TRBD1,CASSQLDRFYGYTF,TGCGCCAGCAGCCAACTGGACAGGTTCTATGGCTACACCTTC
TRBJ2-1,-,TRBV5-1,-,CASSPRDILYNEQFF,TGCGCCAGCAGCCCCCGGGACATACTTTACAATGAGCAGTTCTTC
TRBJ1-5,once,TRBV23-1,-,CASSQFRVGRSNQPQHF,TGCGCCAGCAGTCAATTCCGGGTTGGTAGGAGCAATCAGCCCCAGCATTTT
TRBJ2-1,-,TRBV7-9,TRBD2,CASSLGRASGSSYNEQFF,TGTGCCAGCAGCTTAGGGAGGGCTAGCGGGAGCTCCTACAATGAGCAGTTCTTC
TRBJ2-1,-,TRBV4-3,TRBD1,CASSLLPWAGGGDEQFF,TGCGCCAGCAGCCTCCTTCCGTGGGCAGGGGGTGGGGATGAGCAGTTCTTC
TRBJ1-6,-,TRBV10-2,-,CASSESTAGGSPLHF,TGCGCCAGCAGTGAGTCGACCGCGGGGGGTTCACCCCTCCACTTT
TRBJ1-6,once,TRBV23-1,-,CASSQITGNFSPLHF,TGCGCCAGCAGTCAAATCACGGGAAACTTTTCACCCCTCCACTTT
TRBJ1-5,few,TRBV10-2,-,CATGPGQGQPQHF,TGCGCCACCGGGCCAGGGCAGGGTCAGCCCCAGCATTTT
TRBJ1-5,-,TRBV19,TRBD1,CASSNPGQVPDQPQHF,TGTGCCAGTAGTAACCCCGGACAGGTTCCGGATCAGCCCCAGCATTTT
TRBJ2-7,-,TRBV6-2/TRBV6-3,-,CASSYRYEQYF,TGTGCCAGCAGTTACCGTTACGAGCAGTACTTC
TRBJ1-5,-,TRBV6-5,-,CASSYSVQGQPQHF,TGTGCCAGCAGTTACTCGGTCCAGGGACAGCCCCAGCATTTT
TRBJ1-2,-,TRBV30,TRBD1,CAWRVGQVRLGYTF,TGTGCCTGGAGGGTTGGACAGGTGCGTCTTGGCTACACCTTC
TRBJ1-2,-,TRBV7-9,TRBD1,CASSLGQGHGYTF,TGTGCCAGCAGCCTAGGACAGGGACATGGCTACACCTTC
TRBJ2-7,-,TRBV4-3,-,CASSQDHRFSEQYF,TGCGCCAGCAGTCAAGATCACAGATTTAGCGAGCAGTACTTC
TRBJ2-7,-,TRBV5-1,TRBD2,CASSPPGTRNYEQYF,TGCGCCAGCAGTCCCCCCGGGACTAGAAACTACGAGCAGTACTTC
TRBJ2-7,-,TRBV13,TRBD1,CASSFGQGVRSYEQYF,TGTGCCAGCAGCTTCGGACAGGGCGTTAGGTCCTACGAGCAGTACTTC
TRBJ2-7,-,TRBV24-1,TRBD1,CATSDGQGATYEQYF,TGTGCCACCAGTGACGGACAGGGGGCCACCTACGAGCAGTACTTC
TRBJ1-5,-,TRBV19,-,CASSILHSINQPQHF,TGTGCCAGTAGTATTCTTCACAGCATCAATCAGCCCCAGCATTTT
TRBJ1-2,-,TRBV27,-,CASSPREGPTHYGYTF,TGTGCCAGCAGTCCCCGGGAGGGACCGACTCACTATGGCTACACCTTC
TRBJ1-5,-,TRBV6-5,-,CASSYNRDQPQHF,TGTGCCAGCAGTTACAACAGGGATCAGCCCCAGCATTTT
TRBJ1-1,-,TRBV7-9,-,CASSAGGQLNTEAFF,TGTGCCAGCAGCGCAGGCGGACAATTGAACACTGAAGCTTTCTTT
TRBJ2-3,-,TRBV7-2,-,CASSLGVADFTDTQYF,TGTGCCAGCAGCTTAGGGGTAGCGGACTTCACAGATACGCAGTATTTT
TRBJ1-4,-,TRBV5-6,-,CASSSGLEGEKLFF,TGTGCCAGCAGCTCCGGGCTTGAGGGTGAAAAACTGTTTTTT
TRBJ2-7,-,TRBV7-8,-,CASSARPGLYEQYF,TGTGCCAGCAGCGCTCGACCCGGGTTGTACGAGCAGTACTTC
TRBJ1-2,-,TRBV15,TRBD1,CATSSRGTANYGYTF,TGTGCCACCAGCTCAAGGGGGACAGCTAACTATGGCTACACCTTC
TRBJ1-2,once,TRBV4-2,TRBD1,CASSQESGQVSSRGYTF,TGTGCCAGCAGCCAAGAGTCGGGACAGGTCTCCAGCAGAGGCTACACCTTC
TRBJ2-7,-,TRBV25-1,-,CASSEWRAGRSYEQYF,TGTGCCAGCAGTGAATGGCGCGCAGGGAGGTCCTACGAGCAGTACTTC
TRBJ2-7,-,TRBV7-2,TRBD2,CASSLASGGPYEQYF,TGTGCCAGCAGCCTAGCTAGCGGGGGGCCCTACGAGCAGTACTTC
TRBJ2-5,-,TRBV3-1/TRBV3-2,-,CASSPDRLRTQYF,TGTGCCAGCAGCCCTGATAGACTGAGAACCCAGTACTTC
TRBJ2-3,few,TRBV21-1,-,CASSKVWRGPSTDTQYF,TGTGCCAGCAGCAAAGTTTGGCGGGGGCCTAGCACAGATACGCAGTATTTT
TRBJ1-2,-,TRBV28,TRBD1,CASSLEDRVGYGYTF,TGTGCCAGCAGTTTAGAGGACAGGGTCGGCTATGGCTACACCTTC
TRBJ1-2,-,TRBV30,-,CAWTPGQGRGYGYTF,TGTGCCTGGACCCCCGGTCAGGGAAGAGGCTATGGCTACACCTTC
TRBJ2-3,once,TRBV7-7,TRBD2,CASSISGGNADTQYF,TGTGCTAGCAGCATTAGCGGGGGGAACGCCGATACGCAGTATTTT
TRBJ1-2,few,TRBV19,TRBD1,CASSERQGANYGYTF,TGTGCCAGTAGTGAAAGACAGGGAGCTAACTATGGCTACACCTTC
TRBJ1-5,few,TRBV11-2,TRBD1,CASSLSGQSNQPQHF,TGTGCCAGCAGCTTATCGGGACAGAGCAATCAGCCCCAGCATTTT
TRBJ2-4,-,TRBV24-1,-,CATSDYENIQYF,TGTGCCACCAGTGATTACGAGAACATTCAGTACTTC
TRBJ1-3,-,TRBV16,-,CASSPLEGSGNTIYF,TGTGCCAGCAGCCCGCTTGAGGGATCTGGAAACACCATATATTTT
TRBJ1-2,-,TRBV7-2,-,CASSLDSPLGGGYTF,TGTGCCAGCAGCTTAGACAGCCCCTTAGGAGGAGGCTACACCTTC
TRBJ2-1,-,TRBV19,TRBD2,CASSSGAGGYNEQFF,TGTGCCAGTAGTAGTGGAGCGGGGGGCTACAATGAGCAGTTCTTC